The 7 T cell receptor beta chains below all came from one sample that was sequenced in a study of T cells after yellow fever vaccination. TCRdb re-called the 5' RACE reads through MiXCR, storing one row per CDR3 protein. Of 200,000 to 250,000 distinct CDR3 sequences in the sample, 6.9% were seen once. Sequenced material: CD4+ T cells sorted from PBMCs, taken 15 days after the yellow fever booster vaccination. Source of these receptors: a young man who received the YFV17D yellow fever vaccine.

This clonotype was detected a few times. The chain carries TRBV5-4 and TRBJ1-2, with D uncertain. The CDR3 is made up of 11 amino acids. CDR1 is SGHNT, CDR2 YYREEE, per germline (reference sequence). V was trimmed by 5 bases and J by 1 base, leaving 3 bases between them. In DNA, the CDR3 is TGTGCCAGCAGACATAACTATGGCTACACCTTC. Its translation: CASRHNYGYTF. The variable domain in full, completed from reference TRBV5-4 and TRBJ1-2, reads ETGVTQSPTHLIKTRGQQVTLRCSSQSGHNTVSWYQQALGQGPQFIFQYYREEENGRGNFPPRFSGLQFPNYSSELNVNALELDDSALYLCASRHNYGYTFGSGTRLTVV.

This clonotype was seen repeatedly, ten times or more. CDR3 loop: CASSQGTAAGGYTF. In DNA, the CDR3 is TGTGCCAGCAGCCAGGGGACCGCGGCGGGAGGCTACACCTTC. The chain combines TRBV3-1 with TRBJ1-2, with a tentative D call TRBD1 (5 bases). V lost 3 bases, J lost 8 bases, and 16 bases lay in between. The CDR3 covers 14 residues. Germline assignment: CDR1 LGHDT and CDR2 YNNKEL (reference sequence).

The rearrangement uses TRBV18 and TRBJ2-7, with D perhaps matching TRBD1 or TRBD2 (6 bases each). The CDR3 loop spans 14 amino acids. V shed 3 bases and J shed 1 base, with 10 bases lying between them. The V gene's germline CDR1 is KGHSH and CDR2 LQKENI. This CDR3 is CASSPGGGSYEQYF. The CDR3 DNA sequence: TGTGCCAGCTCACCCGGGGGCGGATCCTACGAGCAGTACTTC. Filled out from reference TRBV18 and TRBJ2-7, the complete variable domain reads NAGVMQNPRHLVRRRGQEARLRCSPMKGHSHVYWYRQLPEEGLKFMVYLQKENIIDESGMPKERFSAEFPKEGPSILRIQQVVRGDSAAYFCASSPGGGSYEQYFGPGTRLTVT.

This clonotype came up many times. The rearrangement joins TRBV7-9 to TRBJ2-1; 10 bases are a match to TRBD2. There are 13 residues in the CDR3. Losses at the gene ends were 8 bases for V and 10 bases for J; bases not matched to a gene: 8. The V gene's germline CDR1 is SEHNR and CDR2 FQNEAQ (reference sequence). CDR3 sequence reads: CASGISGRREQFF. DNA of the CDR3: TGTGCCAGCGGTATTAGCGGGAGGCGAGAGCAGTTCTTC.

This clonotype was seen ten or more times. V and J are TRBV5-6 and TRBJ2-1; the match to TRBD2 covers 14 bases. Germline values: CDR1 SGHDT, CDR2 YYEEEE. The CDR3 totals 20 residues. V shed 1 base and J 5 bases; nucleotides not matched to a gene: 14. CDR3 bases: TGTGCCAGCAGCTTGCCCCTACGGTGGACTAGCGGGAGGCCGAACAATGAGCAGTTCTTC. This translates into CASSLPLRWTSGRPNNEQFF.

This sequence joins TRBV6-5 and TRBJ1-2, with 8 nucleotides matching TRBD1. Germline CDR1 MNHEY, CDR2 SVGAGI. Trimming removed 2 bases from V and 2 bases from J; junction bases left unmatched: 10. This CDR3 is 17 amino acids long. The chain's CDR3 is CASSYRQGSRQNYGYTF. Written as DNA, the CDR3 is TGTGCCAGCAGTTACAGACAGGGGAGTAGGCAAAACTATGGCTACACCTTC.

In its sample, this clonotype was seen a few times. This rearrangement joins TRBV27 to TRBJ2-7; D might be TRBD1 (5 bases). CDR3 length: 14 residues. Trimming left V 5 bases short and J 6 bases short, with 17 bases between. Germline V lookup: CDR1 MNHEY, CDR2 SMNVEV (reference sequence). The CDR3 sequence is CASSPRLWGGEQYF. The DNA of the CDR3 is TGTGCCAGCAGTCCCCGTCTTTGGGGCGGCGAGCAGTACTTC.